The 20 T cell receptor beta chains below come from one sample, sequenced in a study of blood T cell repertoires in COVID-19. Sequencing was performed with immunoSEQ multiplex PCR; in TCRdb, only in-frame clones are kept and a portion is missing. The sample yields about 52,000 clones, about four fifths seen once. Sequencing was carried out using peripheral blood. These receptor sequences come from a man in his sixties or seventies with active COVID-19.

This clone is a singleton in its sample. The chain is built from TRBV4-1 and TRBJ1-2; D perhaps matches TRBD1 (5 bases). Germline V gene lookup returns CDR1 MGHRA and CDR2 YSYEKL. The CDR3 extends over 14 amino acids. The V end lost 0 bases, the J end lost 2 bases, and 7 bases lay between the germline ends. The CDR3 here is CASSQDRQNYGYTF. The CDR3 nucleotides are TGCGCCAGCAGCCAAGATCGACAGAACTATGGCTACACCTTC.

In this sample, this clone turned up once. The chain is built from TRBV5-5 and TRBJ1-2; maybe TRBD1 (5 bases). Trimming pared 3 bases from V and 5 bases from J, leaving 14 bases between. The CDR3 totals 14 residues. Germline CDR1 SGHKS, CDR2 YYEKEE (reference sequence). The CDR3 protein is CASSWLGAEYGYTF. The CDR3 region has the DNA TGTGCCAGCAGCTGGCTAGGGGCTGAATATGGCTACACCTTC.

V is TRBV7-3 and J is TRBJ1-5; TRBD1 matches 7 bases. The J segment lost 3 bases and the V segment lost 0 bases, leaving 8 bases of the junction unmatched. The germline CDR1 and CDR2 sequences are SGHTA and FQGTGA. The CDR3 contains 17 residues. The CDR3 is CASSLTPQGVPNQPQHF. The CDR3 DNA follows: TGTGCCAGCAGCTTAACCCCCCAGGGGGTCCCCAATCAGCCCCAGCATTTT.

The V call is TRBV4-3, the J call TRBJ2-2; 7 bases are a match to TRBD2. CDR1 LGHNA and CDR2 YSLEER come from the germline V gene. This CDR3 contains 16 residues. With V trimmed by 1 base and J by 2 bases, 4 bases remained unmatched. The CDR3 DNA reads TGCGCCAGCAGCCAAGGCCGCGGGGGTAACACCGGGGAGCTGTTTTTT. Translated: CASSQGRGGNTGELFF.

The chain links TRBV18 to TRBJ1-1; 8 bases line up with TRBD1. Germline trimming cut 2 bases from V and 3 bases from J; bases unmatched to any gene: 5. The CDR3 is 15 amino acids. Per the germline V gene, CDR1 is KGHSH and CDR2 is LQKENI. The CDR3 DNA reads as TGTGCCAGCTCACCAAAACAGGGGGGGGACACTGAAGCTTTCTTT. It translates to CASSPKQGGDTEAFF.

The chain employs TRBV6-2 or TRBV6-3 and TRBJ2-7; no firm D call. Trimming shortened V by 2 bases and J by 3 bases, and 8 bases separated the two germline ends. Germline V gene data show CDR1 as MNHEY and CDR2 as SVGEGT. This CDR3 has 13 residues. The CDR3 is CASSYTVVYEQYF. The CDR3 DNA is TGTGCCAGCAGTTACACAGTGGTCTACGAGCAGTACTTC.

The CDR3 reads CASSQADRDSKQYF. The CDR3 DNA follows: TGCGCCAGCAGCCAAGCGGACAGGGATAGCAAGCAGTACTTC. The chain combines TRBV4-3 with TRBJ2-7; 8 bases are a match to TRBD1. J lost 8 bases, V lost 1 base, and 7 bases had no gene match. The CDR3 covers 14 residues. Germline assignment: CDR1 LGHNA and CDR2 YSLEER.

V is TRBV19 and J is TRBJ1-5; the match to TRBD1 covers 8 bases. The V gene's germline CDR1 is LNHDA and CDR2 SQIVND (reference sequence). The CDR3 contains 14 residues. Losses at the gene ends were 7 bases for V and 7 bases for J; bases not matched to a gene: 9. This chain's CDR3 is CASTRTGLAQPQHF. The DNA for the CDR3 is TGTGCCAGTACCAGGACAGGGCTTGCGCAGCCCCAGCATTTT.

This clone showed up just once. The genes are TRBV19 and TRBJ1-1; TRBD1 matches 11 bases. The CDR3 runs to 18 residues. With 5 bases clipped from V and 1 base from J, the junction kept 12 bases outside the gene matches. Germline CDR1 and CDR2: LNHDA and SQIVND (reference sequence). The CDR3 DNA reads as TGTGCCAGTAGTGTCAGGACAGGGGGCGCCGGCCCGAACACTGAAGCTTTCTTT. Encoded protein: CASSVRTGGAGPNTEAFF.

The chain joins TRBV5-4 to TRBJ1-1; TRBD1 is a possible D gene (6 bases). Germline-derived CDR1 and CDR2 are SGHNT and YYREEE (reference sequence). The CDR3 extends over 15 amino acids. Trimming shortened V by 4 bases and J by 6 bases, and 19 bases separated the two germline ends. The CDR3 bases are TGTGCCAGCAGCCGACAGGAACGTTCTGCCCCTGAAGCTTTCTTT. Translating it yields CASSRQERSAPEAFF. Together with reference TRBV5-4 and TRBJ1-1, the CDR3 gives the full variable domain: ETGVTQSPTHLIKTRGQQVTLRCSSQSGHNTVSWYQQALGQGPQFIFQYYREEENGRGNFPPRFSGLQFPNYSSELNVNALELDDSALYLCASSRQERSAPEAFFGQGTRLTVV.

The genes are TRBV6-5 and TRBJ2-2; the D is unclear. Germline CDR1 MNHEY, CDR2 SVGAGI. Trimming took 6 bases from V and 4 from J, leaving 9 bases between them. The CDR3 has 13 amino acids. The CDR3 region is CASRIAPTGELFF. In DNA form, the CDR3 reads TGTGCCAGCAGGATAGCCCCCACCGGGGAGCTGTTTTTT.

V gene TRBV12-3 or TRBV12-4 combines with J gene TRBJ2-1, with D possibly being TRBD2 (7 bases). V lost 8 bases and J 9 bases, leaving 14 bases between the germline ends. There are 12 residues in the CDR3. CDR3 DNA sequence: TGTGCCAGCCGACGGGGGGCAGTTGAGCAGTTCTTC. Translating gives CASRRGAVEQFF.

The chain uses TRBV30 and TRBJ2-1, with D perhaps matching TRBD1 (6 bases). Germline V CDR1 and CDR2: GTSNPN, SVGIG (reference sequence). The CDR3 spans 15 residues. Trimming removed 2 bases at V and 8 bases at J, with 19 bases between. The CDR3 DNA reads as TGTGCCTGGAGTCTGGACAGCACTCCGATGGATGAGCAGTTCTTC. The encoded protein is CAWSLDSTPMDEQFF.

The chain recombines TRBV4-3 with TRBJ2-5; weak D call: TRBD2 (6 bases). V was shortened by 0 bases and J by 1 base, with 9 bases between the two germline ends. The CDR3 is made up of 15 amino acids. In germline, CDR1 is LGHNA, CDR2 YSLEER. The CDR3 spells CASSQEIGGQETQYF. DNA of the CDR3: TGCGCCAGCAGCCAAGAAATCGGGGGCCAAGAGACCCAGTACTTC.

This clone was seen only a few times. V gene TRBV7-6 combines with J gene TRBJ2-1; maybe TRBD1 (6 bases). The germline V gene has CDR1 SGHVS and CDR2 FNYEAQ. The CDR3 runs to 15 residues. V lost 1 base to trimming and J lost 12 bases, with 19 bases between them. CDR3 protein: CASSLDPDLTQGQFF. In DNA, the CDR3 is TGTGCCAGCAGCTTAGATCCGGACCTCACACAGGGGCAGTTCTTC.

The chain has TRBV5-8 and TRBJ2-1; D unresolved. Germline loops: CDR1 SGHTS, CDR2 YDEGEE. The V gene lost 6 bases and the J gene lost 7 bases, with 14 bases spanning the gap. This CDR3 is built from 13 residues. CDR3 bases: TGTGCCAGCATGCACCGTACGGTGAATGAGCAGTTCTTC. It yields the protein CASMHRTVNEQFF.

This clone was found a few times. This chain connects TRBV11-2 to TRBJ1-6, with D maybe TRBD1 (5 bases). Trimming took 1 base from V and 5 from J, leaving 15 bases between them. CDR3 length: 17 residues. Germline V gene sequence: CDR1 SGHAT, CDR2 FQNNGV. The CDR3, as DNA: TGTGCCAGCAGCTTAGTTGGGGGGGTGGCCAATAATTCACCCCTCCACTTT. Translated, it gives CASSLVGGVANNSPLHF.

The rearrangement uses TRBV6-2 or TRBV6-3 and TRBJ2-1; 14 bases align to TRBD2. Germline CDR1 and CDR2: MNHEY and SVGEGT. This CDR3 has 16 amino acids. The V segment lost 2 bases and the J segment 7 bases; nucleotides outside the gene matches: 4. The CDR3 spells CASSYTGLAGENEQFF. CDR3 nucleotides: TGTGCCAGCAGTTACACGGGACTAGCGGGGGAGAATGAGCAGTTCTTC.

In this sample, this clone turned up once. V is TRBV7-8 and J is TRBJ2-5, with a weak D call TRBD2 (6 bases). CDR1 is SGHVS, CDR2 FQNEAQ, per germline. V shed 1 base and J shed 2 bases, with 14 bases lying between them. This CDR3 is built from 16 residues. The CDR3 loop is CASSLGQGGGQETQYF. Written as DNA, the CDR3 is TGTGCCAGCAGCTTAGGTCAGGGAGGAGGGCAAGAGACCCAGTACTTC.

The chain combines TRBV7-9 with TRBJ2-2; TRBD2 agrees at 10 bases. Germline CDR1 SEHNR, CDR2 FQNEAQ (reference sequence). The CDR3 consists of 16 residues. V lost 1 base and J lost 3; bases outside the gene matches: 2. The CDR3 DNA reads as TGTGCCAGCAGCTTAGTAGCGGGGGGCGACACCGGGGAGCTGTTTTTT. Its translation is CASSLVAGGDTGELFF.